A single sample gave rise to the 10 T cell receptor beta chains below, sequenced in a study of T-cell memory formation after mild COVID-19. TCRdb recomputed calls from the 5' RACE reads with MiXCR, one row per CDR3 protein. The sample holds a few hundred thousand distinct CDR3 sequences, 16% seen once. The sequencing sample was made of PBMCs or a T cell subset sorted from them (not recorded which). Receptors were obtained from a man between 18 and 29 years old who had mild COVID-19 (a few samples of this study predate the infection). Cell type and time point are not known.

The CDR3 region is CASRTERTDTQYF. The CDR3 DNA sequence: TGTGCCAGCAGGACCGAACGCACAGATACGCAGTATTTT. The V call is TRBV4-2, the J call TRBJ2-3; D remains ambiguous. Germline CDR1 and CDR2: LGHNA and YNFKEQ. This CDR3 is 13 amino acids long. V was trimmed by 6 bases and J by 1 base, leaving 8 bases between them.

The gene calls are TRBV6-5 and TRBJ1-5; D is uncertain. Trimming pared 6 bases from V and 2 bases from J, leaving 17 bases between. CDR1 MNHEY and CDR2 SVGAGI come from the germline V gene. The CDR3 is 16 amino acids. The CDR3 sequence is CASSSGSLGGNQPQHF. CDR3 sequence (DNA): TGTGCCAGCAGCTCTGGATCTTTAGGAGGCAATCAGCCCCAGCATTTT.

This clonotype was counted between two and nine times. The chain carries TRBV6-5 and TRBJ1-4; D remains ambiguous. The germline V gene encodes CDR1 MNHEY and CDR2 SVGAGI. This CDR3 spans 13 amino acids. V lost 0 bases and J 4 bases, leaving 3 bases between the germline ends. Here the CDR3 DNA reads TGTGCCAGCAGTTACTCGAGTAATGAAAAACTGTTTTTT. It codes for CASSYSSNEKLFF.

This clonotype was seen only a few times. The V and J genes are TRBV7-9 and TRBJ1-1; D remains ambiguous. Germline loops: CDR1 SEHNR, CDR2 FQNEAQ (reference sequence). Trimming shortened V by 6 bases and J by 3 bases, and 8 bases separated the two germline ends. The length of the CDR3 is 12 residues. CDR3 sequence: CASSSAYTEAFF. CDR3 bases: TGTGCCAGCAGTTCAGCTTACACTGAAGCTTTCTTT. The entire variable domain, with the rest obtained from reference TRBV7-9 and TRBJ1-1, is as follows: DTGVSQNPRHKITKRGQNVTFRCDPISEHNRLYWYRQTLGQGPEFLTYFQNEAQLEKSRLLSDRFSAERPKGSFSTLEIQRTEQGDSAMYLCASSSAYTEAFFGQGTRLTVV.

V is TRBV5-4 and J is TRBJ2-7, with D perhaps TRBD2 (5 bases). V was clipped by 2 bases and J by 0 bases, with 12 bases between them. Per germline, CDR1 SGHNT and CDR2 YYREEE (reference sequence). This CDR3 has 15 amino acids. DNA for the CDR3: TGTGCCAGCAGCTTTGGCATGGCGGGCTCCTACGAGCAGTACTTC. It is translated as CASSFGMAGSYEQYF.

This clonotype came up a few times. The chain combines TRBV6-5 with TRBJ2-1, with 7 bases fitting TRBD1. Germline values: CDR1 MNHEY, CDR2 SVGAGI. V lost 6 bases and J lost 3; bases outside the gene matches: 5. This CDR3 is 14 amino acids long. The CDR3 coding sequence is TGTGCCAGCAGGTCTCAGGGGGTCTACAATGAGCAGTTCTTC. It translates to CASRSQGVYNEQFF.

The chain employs TRBV4-1 and TRBJ1-4; D gene uncertain. The CDR3 runs 16 residues. CDR1 and CDR2 (germline): MGHRA, YSYEKL. V was clipped by 4 bases and J by 4 bases, with 16 bases between them. The CDR3 reads CASSREQTDFNEKLFF. The CDR3 DNA is TGCGCCAGCAGCCGAGAACAGACGGACTTTAATGAAAAACTGTTTTTT.

This clonotype was observed at least ten times. This rearrangement joins TRBV9 to TRBJ2-5; D not certain. CDR1 and CDR2 (germline): SGDLS, YYNGEE. The CDR3 consists of 13 residues. V was pared by 5 bases and J by 3 bases, with 11 bases between. This CDR3 is CASSIGSEETQYF. The CDR3 coding sequence is TGTGCCAGCAGTATCGGCAGCGAAGAGACCCAGTACTTC.

This clonotype has just a few counts. The chain couples TRBV5-6 to TRBJ2-7, with 8 positions matching TRBD1. CDR3 length: 12 amino acids. V lost 4 bases, J lost 11 bases, and 8 bases stayed unmatched. Per the germline V gene, CDR1 is SGHDT and CDR2 is YYEEEE. CDR3 residues: CASSLTGGVEYV. The CDR3 nucleotides read TGTGCCAGCAGCCTCACAGGGGGTGTAGAGTACGTC.

The chain has TRBV7-2 and TRBJ1-1; D not certain. Germline lookup yields CDR1 SGHTA and CDR2 FQGNSA. V lost 0 bases, J lost 0 bases, and 5 bases lay in between. The CDR3 spans 14 residues. The CDR3 DNA is TGTGCCAGCAGCTTAGCCCTACTGAACACTGAAGCTTTCTTT. It is translated as CASSLALLNTEAFF.